This record covers a single T cell receptor (beta chain). This sample is drawn from a study of blood T cell repertoires in COVID-19. Study at large: From the United States, Italy and Spain came samples of acute and convalescent COVID-19. Sample material is recorded as cDNA or gDNA derived from T cells, B-cell-depleted T cells, or PBMCs.

The CDR3 covers 15 residues. CDR1 MGHDK and CDR2 SYGVNS come from the germline V gene. With 11 bases clipped from V and 3 bases from J, the junction kept 11 bases outside the gene matches. In assigning cohorts, the study relied on participant-reported clinical history. Per the original data handling: Nucleated cell counts were estimated from reference gene primer amplification. Sequencing was performed with immunoSEQ multiplex PCR; in TCRdb, only in-frame clones are kept and a portion is missing. V and J calls and clone size are those listed in that table; D and trimming were worked out from the DNA. Of under 350,000 clones in the sample, 80% to 90% were seen once.

The clonotype comes from a woman aged 40 to 50 with acute COVID-19. The V and J genes are TRBV25-1 and TRBJ2-3; 10 bases match TRBD2. Material: PBMCs or T cells enriched from blood (not recorded which). The CDR3 DNA reads as TGTGCCCCATCTGAGCGGGAGGGCCCGACAGATACGCAGTATTTT. Translating gives CAPSEREGPTDTQYF.